This entry is about one TCR beta chain. This sample was included in a study of shared clonotypes between healthy human individuals. Losses at the gene ends were 0 bases for V and 4 bases for J; bases not matched to a gene: 3. Germline V gene lookup returns CDR1 MNHEY and CDR2 SVGAGI. The CDR3 loop spans 15 amino acids. Sequenced by immunoSEQ multiplex PCR; TCRdb stores in-frame clones only, minus some. The sample includes some 700,000 clones, roughly 91% of them seen just once. Sequenced: memory CD8+ T cells from PBMCs. Subset described: CD45RO+ cells pooled with CCR7-negative TemRA cells. The chain carries TRBV6-5 and TRBJ2-3, with 8 bases that match TRBD2. This receptor was obtained from a man between 18 and 29 years old in good health. Some clones in this sample may be carry-over from other donors' samples. The chain's CDR3 is CASSYSGLVSDTQYF. CDR3 sequence (DNA): TGTGCCAGCAGTTACTCGGGACTAGTCTCAGATACGCAGTATTTT.